This TCR beta chain appears in the sequencing data of a study of shared clonotypes between healthy human individuals. General study findings and limits: Naive subsets generally had larger estimated richness than memory subsets.

This clone was counted between two and nine times. Its antigen is as yet unknown. V was clipped by 5 bases and J by 4 bases, with 15 bases between them. Germline V CDR1 and CDR2: SEHNR, FQNEAQ (reference sequence). CDR3 length: 16 residues. Here immunoSEQ multiplex PCR was the method, and the copy in TCRdb shows in-frame clones only, minus some. The sample includes roughly 1,000,000 clones, 70% to 80% of them seen just once. The chain uses TRBV7-9 and TRBJ2-6; no clear D. This TCR was recovered from a man younger than 35 in good health. Some clones in this sample may be carry-over from other donors' samples. Sequenced material: memory CD4+ T cells from PBMCs. The subset is: CD45RA-negative fraction. CDR3 coding DNA: TGTGCCAGCAGCCCCCCCGGGCTCTCCGGGGCCAACGTCCTGACTTTC. Amino acids: CASSPPGLSGANVLTF. The variable domain in full, completed from reference TRBV7-9 and TRBJ2-6, reads DTGVSQNPRHKITKRGQNVTFRCDPISEHNRLYWYRQTLGQGPEFLTYFQNEAQLEKSRLLSDRFSAERPKGSFSTLEIQRTEQGDSAMYLCASSPPGLSGANVLTFGAGSRLTVL.